The entry that follows covers one T cell receptor (beta chain) sequence. This specimen belongs to a study of blood T cell repertoires in COVID-19. Overall study: Samples taken during acute and convalescent COVID-19 were collected in the United States, Italy and Spain.

Produced via immunoSEQ multiplex PCR; TCRdb's table is partial and in-frame only. The sample holds approximately 76,000 clones, 85% to 90% seen once. This CDR3 contains 16 residues. Per the germline V gene, CDR1 is KGHSH and CDR2 is LQKENI. The V and J ends lost 2 bases and 3 bases, in that order; junction bases with no gene match: 7. The receptor comes from an elderly man in a cohort sampled during active COVID-19. Material for sequencing was peripheral blood. The chain has TRBV18 and TRBJ2-3; 8 bases are shared with TRBD1. CDR3 sequence: CASSPMRTGRTDTQYF. As DNA, the CDR3 is TGTGCCAGCTCACCAATGAGGACAGGGCGGACAGATACGCAGTATTTT. The full variable domain, completed using reference TRBV18 and TRBJ2-3, is NAGVMQNPRHLVRRRGQEARLRCSPMKGHSHVYWYRQLPEEGLKFMVYLQKENIIDESGMPKERFSAEFPKEGPSILRIQQVVRGDSAAYFCASSPMRTGRTDTQYFGPGTRLTVL.